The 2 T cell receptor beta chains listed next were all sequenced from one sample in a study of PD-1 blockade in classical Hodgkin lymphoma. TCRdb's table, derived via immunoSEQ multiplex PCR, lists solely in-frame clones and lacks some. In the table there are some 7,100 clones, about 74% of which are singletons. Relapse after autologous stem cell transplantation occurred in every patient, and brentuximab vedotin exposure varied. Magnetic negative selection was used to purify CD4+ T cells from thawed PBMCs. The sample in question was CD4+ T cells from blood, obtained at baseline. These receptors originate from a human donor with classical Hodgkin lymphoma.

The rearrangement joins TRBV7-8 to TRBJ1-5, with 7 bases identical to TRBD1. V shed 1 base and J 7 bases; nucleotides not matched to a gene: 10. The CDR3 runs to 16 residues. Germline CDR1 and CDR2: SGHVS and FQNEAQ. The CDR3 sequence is CASSLVARQGRQPQHF. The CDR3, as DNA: TGTGCCAGCAGCTTAGTGGCGCGACAGGGTCGCCAGCCCCAGCATTTT.

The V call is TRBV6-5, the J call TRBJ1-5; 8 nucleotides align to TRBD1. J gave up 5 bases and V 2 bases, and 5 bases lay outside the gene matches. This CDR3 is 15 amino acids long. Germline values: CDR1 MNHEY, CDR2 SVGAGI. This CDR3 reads CASSYQQGGHQPQHF. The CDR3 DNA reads TGTGCCAGCAGTTACCAACAGGGGGGTCATCAGCCCCAGCATTTT.